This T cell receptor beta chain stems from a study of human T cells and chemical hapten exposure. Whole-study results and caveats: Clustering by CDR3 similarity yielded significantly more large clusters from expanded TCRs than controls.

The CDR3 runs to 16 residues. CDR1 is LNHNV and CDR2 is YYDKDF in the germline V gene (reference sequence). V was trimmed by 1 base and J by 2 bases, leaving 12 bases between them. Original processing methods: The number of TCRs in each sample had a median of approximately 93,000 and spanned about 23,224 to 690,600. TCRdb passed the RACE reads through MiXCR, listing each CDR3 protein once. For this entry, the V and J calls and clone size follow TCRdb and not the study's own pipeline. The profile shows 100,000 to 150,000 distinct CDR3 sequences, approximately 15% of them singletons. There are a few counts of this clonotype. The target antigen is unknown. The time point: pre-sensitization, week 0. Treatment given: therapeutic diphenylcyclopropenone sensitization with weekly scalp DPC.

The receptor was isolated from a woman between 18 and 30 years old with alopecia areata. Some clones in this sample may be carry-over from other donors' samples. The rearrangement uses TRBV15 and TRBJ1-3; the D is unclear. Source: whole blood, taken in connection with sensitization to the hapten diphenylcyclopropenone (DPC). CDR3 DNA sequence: TGTGCCACCAGCAGAGCCGGCGCAGTCGCTGGAAACACCATATATTTT. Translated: CATSRAGAVAGNTIYF. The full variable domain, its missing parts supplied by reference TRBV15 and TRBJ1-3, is DAMVIQNPRYQVTQFGKPVTLSCSQTLNHNVMYWYQQKSSQAPKLLFHYYDKDFNNEADTPDNFQSRRPNTSFCFLDIRSPGLGDTAMYLCATSRAGAVAGNTIYFGEGSWLTVV.